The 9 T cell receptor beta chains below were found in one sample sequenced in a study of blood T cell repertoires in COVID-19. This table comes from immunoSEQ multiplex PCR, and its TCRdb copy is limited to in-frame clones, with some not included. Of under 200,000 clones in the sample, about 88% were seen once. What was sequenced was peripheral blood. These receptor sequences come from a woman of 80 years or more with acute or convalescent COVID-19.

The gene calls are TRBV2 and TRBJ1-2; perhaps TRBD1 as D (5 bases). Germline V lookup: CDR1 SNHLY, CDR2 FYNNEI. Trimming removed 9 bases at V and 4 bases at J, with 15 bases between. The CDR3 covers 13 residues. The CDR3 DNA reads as TGTGCCAGGGGGCTGGATTCACTCTATGGCTACACCTTC. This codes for CARGLDSLYGYTF.

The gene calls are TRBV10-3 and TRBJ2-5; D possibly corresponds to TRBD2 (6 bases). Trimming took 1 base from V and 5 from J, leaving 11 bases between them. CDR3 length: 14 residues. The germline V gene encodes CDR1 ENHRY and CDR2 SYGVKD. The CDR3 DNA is TGTGCCATCAGTGAGTTACTAGCTGAGGAGACCCAGTACTTC. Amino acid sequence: CAISELLAEETQYF.

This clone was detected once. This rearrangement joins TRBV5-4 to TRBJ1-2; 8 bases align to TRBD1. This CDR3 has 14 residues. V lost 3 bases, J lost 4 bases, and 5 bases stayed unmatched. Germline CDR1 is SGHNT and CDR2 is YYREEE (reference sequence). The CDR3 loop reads CASSYGTGPYGYTF. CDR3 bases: TGTGCCAGCAGCTACGGGACAGGCCCCTATGGCTACACCTTC.

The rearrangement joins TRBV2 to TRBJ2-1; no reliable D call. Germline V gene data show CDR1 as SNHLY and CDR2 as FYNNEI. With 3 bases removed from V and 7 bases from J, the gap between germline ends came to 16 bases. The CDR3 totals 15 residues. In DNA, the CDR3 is TGTGCCAGCAGTGATCTGAAGAAAGTCCGGAATGAGCAGTTCTTC. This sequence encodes CASSDLKKVRNEQFF.

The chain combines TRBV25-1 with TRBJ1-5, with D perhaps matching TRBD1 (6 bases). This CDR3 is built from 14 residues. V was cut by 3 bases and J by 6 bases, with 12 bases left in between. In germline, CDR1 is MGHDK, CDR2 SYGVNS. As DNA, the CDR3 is TGTGCCAGCAGTGAGGGGGGGCACGGTCAGCCCCAGCATTTT. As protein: CASSEGGHGQPQHF.

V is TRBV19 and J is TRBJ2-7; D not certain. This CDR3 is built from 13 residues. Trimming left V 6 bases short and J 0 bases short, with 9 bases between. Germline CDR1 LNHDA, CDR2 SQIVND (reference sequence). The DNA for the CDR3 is TGTGCCAGTAGAGTCCCGGGCTCCTACGAGCAGTACTTC. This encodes CASRVPGSYEQYF.

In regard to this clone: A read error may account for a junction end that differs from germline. The CDR3 DNA follows: TGTGCTAGCAGCCCCACACCGGGACTACGCAGCACAGATACGCAGTATTTT. This encodes CASSPTPGLRSTDTQYF. This chain uses TRBV7-7 with TRBJ2-3; 7 bases fit TRBD2. Germline-derived CDR1 and CDR2 are SSHAT and FNYEAQ (reference sequence). The CDR3 is 17 residues long.

The DNA of the CDR3 is TGTGCCAGCAATCAAGGGGCCGACTGGATCACAGATACGCAGTATTTT. Translating it yields CASNQGADWITDTQYF. This chain uses TRBV5-6 with TRBJ2-3, with D possibly matching TRBD1 (5 bases). The CDR3 has 16 residues. The V end was cut by 6 bases, the J end by 2 bases, with 19 bases between. Germline loops: CDR1 SGHDT, CDR2 YYEEEE.

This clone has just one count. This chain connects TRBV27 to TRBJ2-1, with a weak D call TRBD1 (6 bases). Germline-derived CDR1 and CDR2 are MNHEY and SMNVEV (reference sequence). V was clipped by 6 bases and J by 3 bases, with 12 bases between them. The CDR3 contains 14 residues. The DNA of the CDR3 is TGTGCCAGCAGACAGGGTCAGTTCTACAATGAGCAGTTCTTC. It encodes CASRQGQFYNEQFF.